This T cell receptor (beta chain) was recovered during a study of neurological immune-mediated disorders. V was clipped by 6 bases and J by 0 bases; unmatched bases: 7. The CDR3 is 16 amino acids. One entry per CDR3 protein results from TCRdb running MiXCR on the 5' RACE reads. The table has around 66,000 distinct CDR3 sequences, 4.5% to 6% seen once. Overall study findings and caveats: HTLV-1-associated myelopathy led in TCR clonal expansion, while multiple sclerosis ranked lowest, below healthy controls.

This clonotype has ten or more counts. Its antigen is still unknown. The sequencing sample was made of PBMCs. The chain uses TRBV12-3 or TRBV12-4 and TRBJ2-4, with 8 bases that match TRBD1. The sequence came from an older woman with multiple sclerosis. This chain's CDR3 is CASSPTGGLAKNIQYF. The CDR3, as DNA: TGTGCCAGCAGCCCCACAGGGGGTTTAGCCAAAAACATTCAGTACTTC.